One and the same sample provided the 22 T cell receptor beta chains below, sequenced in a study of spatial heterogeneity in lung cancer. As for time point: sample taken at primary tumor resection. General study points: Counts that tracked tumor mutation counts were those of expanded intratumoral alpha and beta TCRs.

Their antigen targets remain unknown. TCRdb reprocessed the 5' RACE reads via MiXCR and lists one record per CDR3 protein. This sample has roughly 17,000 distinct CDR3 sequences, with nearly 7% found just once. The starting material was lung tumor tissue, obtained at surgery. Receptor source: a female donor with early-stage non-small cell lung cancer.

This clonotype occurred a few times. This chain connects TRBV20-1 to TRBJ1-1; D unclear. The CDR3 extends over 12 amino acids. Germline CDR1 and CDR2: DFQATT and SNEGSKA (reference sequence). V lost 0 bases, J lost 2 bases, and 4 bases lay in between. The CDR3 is CSARDHNTEAFF. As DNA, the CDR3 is TGCAGTGCTAGAGATCATAACACTGAAGCTTTCTTT.

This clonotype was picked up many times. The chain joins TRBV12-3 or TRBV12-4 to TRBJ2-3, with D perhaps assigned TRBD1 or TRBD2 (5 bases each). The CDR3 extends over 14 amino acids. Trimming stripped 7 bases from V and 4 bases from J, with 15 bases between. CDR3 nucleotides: TGTGCCAGCACTACGGGGCTGTTCGCAGATACGCAGTATTTT. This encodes CASTTGLFADTQYF.

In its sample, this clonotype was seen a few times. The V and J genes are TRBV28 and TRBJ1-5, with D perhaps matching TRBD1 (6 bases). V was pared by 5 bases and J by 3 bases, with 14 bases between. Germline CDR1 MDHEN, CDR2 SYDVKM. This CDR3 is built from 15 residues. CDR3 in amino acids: CASSHSDRYNQPQHF. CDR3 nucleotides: TGTGCCAGCAGTCACTCCGACAGGTACAATCAGCCCCAGCATTTT.

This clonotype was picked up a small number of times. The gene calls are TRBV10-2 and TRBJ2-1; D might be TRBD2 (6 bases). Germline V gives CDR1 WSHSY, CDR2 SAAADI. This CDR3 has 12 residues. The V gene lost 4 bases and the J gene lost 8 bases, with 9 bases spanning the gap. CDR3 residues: CASSADYDEQFF. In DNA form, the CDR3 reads TGCGCCAGCAGTGCGGACTATGATGAGCAGTTCTTC.

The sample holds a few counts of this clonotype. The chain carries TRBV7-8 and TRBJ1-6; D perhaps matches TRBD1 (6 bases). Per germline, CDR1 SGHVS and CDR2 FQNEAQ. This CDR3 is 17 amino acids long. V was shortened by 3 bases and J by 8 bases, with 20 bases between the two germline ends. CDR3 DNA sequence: TGTGCCAGCAGCTTGGTAAACAGGGACTTTTCTTATTCACCCCTCCACTTT. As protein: CASSLVNRDFSYSPLHF.

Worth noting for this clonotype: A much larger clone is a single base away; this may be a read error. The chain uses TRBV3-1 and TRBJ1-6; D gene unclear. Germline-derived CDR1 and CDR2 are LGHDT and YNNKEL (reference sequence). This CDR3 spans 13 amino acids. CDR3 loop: CASSQVRDSPPHF. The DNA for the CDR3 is TGTGCCAGCAGCCAAGTAAGGGATTCACCCCCCCACTTT.

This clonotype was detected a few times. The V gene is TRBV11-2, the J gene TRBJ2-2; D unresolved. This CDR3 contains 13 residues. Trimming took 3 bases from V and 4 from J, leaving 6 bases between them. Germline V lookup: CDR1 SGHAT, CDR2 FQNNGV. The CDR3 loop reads CASSFDPTGELFF. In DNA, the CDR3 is TGTGCCAGCAGCTTTGATCCCACCGGGGAGCTGTTTTTT.

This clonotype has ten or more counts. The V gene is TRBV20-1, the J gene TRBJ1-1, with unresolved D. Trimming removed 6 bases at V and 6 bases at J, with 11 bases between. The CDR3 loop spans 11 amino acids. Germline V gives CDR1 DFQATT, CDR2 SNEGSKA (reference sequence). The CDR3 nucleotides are TGCAGTGCCCATGAGTCGGCTGAAGCTTTCTTT. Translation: CSAHESAEAFF.

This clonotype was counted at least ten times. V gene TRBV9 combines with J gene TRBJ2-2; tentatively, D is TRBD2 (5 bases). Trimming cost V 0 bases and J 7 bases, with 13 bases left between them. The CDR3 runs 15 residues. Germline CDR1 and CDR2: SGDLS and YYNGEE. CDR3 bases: TGTGCCAGCAGCGTAGAGGATCGGGGTGGCGGGGAGCTGTTTTTT. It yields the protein CASSVEDRGGGELFF.

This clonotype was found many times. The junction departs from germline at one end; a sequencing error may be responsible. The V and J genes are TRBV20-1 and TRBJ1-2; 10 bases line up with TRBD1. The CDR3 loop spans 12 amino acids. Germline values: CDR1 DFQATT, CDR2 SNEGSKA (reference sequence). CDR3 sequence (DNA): TGCAGTCCCCTCGGGGACAGGGGTCTTCCGGCCTTC. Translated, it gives CSPLGDRGLPAF.

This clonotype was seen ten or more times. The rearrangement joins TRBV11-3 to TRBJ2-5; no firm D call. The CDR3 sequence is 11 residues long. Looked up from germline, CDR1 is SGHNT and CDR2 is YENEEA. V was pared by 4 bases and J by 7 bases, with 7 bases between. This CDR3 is CASSSDGTQYF. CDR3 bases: TGTGCCAGCAGCTCCGACGGGACCCAGTACTTC.

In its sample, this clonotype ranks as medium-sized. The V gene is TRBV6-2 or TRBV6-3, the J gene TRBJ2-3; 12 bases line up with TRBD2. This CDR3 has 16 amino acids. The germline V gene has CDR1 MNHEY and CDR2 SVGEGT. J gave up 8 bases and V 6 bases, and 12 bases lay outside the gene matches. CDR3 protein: CASRASGLAGRPTQYF. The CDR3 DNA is TGTGCCAGCAGGGCCTCCGGACTAGCGGGGAGGCCTACGCAGTATTTT.

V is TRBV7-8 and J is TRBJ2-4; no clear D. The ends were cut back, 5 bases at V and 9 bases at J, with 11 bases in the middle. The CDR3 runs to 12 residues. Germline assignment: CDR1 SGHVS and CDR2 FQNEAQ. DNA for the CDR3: TGTGCCAGCAGCCCAGGTATGGGCATTCAGTACTTC. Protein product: CASSPGMGIQYF.

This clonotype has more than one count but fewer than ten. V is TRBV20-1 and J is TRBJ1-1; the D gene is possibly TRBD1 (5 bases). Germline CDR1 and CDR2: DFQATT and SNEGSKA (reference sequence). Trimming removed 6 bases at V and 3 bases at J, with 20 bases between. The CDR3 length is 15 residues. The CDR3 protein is CSAPVGATRDTEAFF. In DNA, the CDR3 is TGCAGTGCCCCGGTAGGGGCTACTAGGGACACTGAAGCTTTCTTT.

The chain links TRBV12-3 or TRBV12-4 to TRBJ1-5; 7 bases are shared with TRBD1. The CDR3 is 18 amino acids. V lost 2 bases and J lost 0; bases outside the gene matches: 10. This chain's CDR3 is CASSLLRTGEYSNQPQHF. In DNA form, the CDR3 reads TGTGCCAGCAGTTTACTCCGGACAGGAGAATATAGCAATCAGCCCCAGCATTTT.

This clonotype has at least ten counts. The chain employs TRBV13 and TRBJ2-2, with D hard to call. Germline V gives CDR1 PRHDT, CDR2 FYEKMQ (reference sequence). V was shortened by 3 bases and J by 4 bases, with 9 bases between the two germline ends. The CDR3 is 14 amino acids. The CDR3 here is CASSLPEFTGELFF. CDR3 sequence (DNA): TGTGCCAGCAGCTTGCCAGAGTTCACCGGGGAGCTGTTTTTT.

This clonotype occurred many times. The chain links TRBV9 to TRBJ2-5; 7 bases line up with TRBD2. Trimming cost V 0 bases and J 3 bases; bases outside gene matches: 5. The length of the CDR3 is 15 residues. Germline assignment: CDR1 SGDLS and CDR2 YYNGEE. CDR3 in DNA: TGTGCCAGCAGCGTAGCGGGGGGACTGGAAGAGACCCAGTACTTC. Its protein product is CASSVAGGLEETQYF.

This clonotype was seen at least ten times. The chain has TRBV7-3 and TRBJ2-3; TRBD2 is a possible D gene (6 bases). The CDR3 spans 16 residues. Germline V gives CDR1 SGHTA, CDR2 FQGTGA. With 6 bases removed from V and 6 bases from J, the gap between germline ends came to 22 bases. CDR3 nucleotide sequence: TGTGCCAGCAGTCCTATGGGCGCGGGGACGGGGGATACGCAGTATTTT. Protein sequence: CASSPMGAGTGDTQYF.

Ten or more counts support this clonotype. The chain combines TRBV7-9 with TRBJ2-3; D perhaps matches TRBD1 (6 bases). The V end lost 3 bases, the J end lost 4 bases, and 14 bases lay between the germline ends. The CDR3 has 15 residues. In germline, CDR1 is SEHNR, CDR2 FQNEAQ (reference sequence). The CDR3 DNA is TGTGCCAGCAGCTTGCGAGGGGGTGTCGCAGATACGCAGTATTTT. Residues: CASSLRGGVADTQYF.

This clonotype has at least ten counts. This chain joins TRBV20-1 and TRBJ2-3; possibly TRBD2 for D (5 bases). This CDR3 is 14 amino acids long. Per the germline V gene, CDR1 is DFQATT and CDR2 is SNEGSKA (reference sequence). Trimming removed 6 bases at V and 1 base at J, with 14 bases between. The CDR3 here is CSADNAGGTDTQYF. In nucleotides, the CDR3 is TGCAGTGCCGACAACGCGGGCGGCACAGATACGCAGTATTTT.

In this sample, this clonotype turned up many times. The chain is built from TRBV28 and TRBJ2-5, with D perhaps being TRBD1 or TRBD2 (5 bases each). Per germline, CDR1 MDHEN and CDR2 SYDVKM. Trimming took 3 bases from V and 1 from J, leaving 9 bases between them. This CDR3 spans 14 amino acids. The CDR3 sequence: CASSFRDGQETQYF. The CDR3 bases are TGTGCCAGCAGTTTCCGGGACGGCCAAGAGACCCAGTACTTC.

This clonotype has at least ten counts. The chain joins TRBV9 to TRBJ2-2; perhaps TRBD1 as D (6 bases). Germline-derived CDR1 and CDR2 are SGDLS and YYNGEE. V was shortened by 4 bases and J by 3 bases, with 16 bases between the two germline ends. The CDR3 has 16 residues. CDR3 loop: CASSPWAGEYTGELFF. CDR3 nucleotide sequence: TGTGCCAGCAGCCCGTGGGCAGGGGAGTACACCGGGGAGCTGTTTTTT.